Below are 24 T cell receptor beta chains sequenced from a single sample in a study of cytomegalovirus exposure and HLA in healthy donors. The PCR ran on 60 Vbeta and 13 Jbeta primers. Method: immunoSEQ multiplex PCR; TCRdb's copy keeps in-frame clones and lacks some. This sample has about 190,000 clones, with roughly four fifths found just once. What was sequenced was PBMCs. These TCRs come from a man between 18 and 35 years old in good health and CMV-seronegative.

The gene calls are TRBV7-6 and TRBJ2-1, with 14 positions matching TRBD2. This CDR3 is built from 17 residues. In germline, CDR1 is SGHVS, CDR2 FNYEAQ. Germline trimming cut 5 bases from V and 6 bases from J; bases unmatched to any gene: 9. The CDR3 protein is CASSDYGLAGGGNEQFF. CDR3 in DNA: TGTGCCAGCAGCGATTATGGACTAGCGGGAGGCGGCAATGAGCAGTTCTTC.

The CDR3 DNA sequence: TGTGCCTGGAGTGGGGGGACAGGTCGCTCCTACGAGCAGTACTTC. Translating gives CAWSGGTGRSYEQYF. The J gene is TRBJ2-7, the V gene TRBV30; 8 bases map to TRBD1. Germline CDR1 GTSNPN, CDR2 SVGIG (reference sequence). CDR3 length: 15 amino acids. The J segment lost 0 bases and the V segment lost 1 base, leaving 5 bases of the junction unmatched.

CDR3 nucleotides: TGTGCCAGCAGCACGCTTACAGGGGGTCGGTACGAGCAGTACTTC. This encodes CASSTLTGGRYEQYF. The chain employs TRBV11-2 and TRBJ2-7, with 8 bases lining up with TRBD1. The trim removed 5 bases at V and 4 bases at J, leaving 10 bases unmatched. CDR1 is SGHAT and CDR2 is FQNNGV in the germline V gene. This CDR3 has 15 amino acids. Drawing the rest from reference TRBV11-2 and TRBJ2-7, the complete variable domain is EAGVAQSPRYKIIEKRQSVAFWCNPISGHATLYWYQQILGQGPKLLIQFQNNGVVDDSQLPKDRFSAERLKGVDSTLKIQPAKLEDSAVYLCASSTLTGGRYEQYFGPGTRLTVT.

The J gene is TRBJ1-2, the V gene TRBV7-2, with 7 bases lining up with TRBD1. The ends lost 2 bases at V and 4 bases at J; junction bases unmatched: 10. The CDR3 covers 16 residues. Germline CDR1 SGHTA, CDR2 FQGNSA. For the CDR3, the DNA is TGTGCCAGCAGCTTAAGTATCAAAGGGGACAGCTATGGCTACACCTTC. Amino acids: CASSLSIKGDSYGYTF.

The CDR3, as DNA: TGTGCCAGCAGTCTTAACGGTGCTAGCGGGAGGGTTGAGCAGTTCTTC. Protein: CASSLNGASGRVEQFF. The V and J genes are TRBV27 and TRBJ2-1; 12 positions agree with TRBD2. The CDR3 contains 16 residues. J gave up 9 bases and V 5 bases, and 11 bases lay outside the gene matches. Germline loops: CDR1 MNHEY, CDR2 SMNVEV (reference sequence).

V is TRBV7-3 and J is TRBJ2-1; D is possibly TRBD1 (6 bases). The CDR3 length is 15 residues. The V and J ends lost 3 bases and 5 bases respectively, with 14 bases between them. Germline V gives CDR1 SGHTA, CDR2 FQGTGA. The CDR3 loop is CASSFGQPANNEQFF. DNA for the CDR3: TGTGCCAGCAGCTTCGGACAGCCAGCGAACAATGAGCAGTTCTTC.

The CDR3: CASSPREGRQFF. In DNA, the CDR3 is TGTGCCAGCTCACCGAGGGAGGGCCGGCAGTTCTTC. The V gene is TRBV18, the J gene TRBJ2-1, with TRBD2 identical over 7 bases. This CDR3 has 12 residues. J lost 12 bases, V lost 3 bases, and 5 bases had no gene match. CDR1 is KGHSH, CDR2 LQKENI, per germline.

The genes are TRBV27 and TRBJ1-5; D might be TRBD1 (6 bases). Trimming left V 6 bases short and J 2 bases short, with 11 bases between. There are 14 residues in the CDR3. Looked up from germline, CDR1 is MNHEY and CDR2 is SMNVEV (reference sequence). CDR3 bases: TGTGCCAGCAGACCGGCAGGGGGCAATCAGCCCCAGCATTTT. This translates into CASRPAGGNQPQHF.

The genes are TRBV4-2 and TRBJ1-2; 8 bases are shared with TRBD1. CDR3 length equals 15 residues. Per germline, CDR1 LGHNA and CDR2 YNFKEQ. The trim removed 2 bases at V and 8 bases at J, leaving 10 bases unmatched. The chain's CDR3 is CASSQSQGALRGYTF. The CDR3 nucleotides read TGTGCCAGCAGCCAATCGCAGGGGGCGCTTCGGGGCTACACCTTC.

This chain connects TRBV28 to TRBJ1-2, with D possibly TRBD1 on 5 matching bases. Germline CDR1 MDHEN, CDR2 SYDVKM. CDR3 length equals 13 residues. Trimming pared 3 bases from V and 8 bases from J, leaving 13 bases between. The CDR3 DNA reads TGTGCCAGCAGTTTCTCCGGGAGACAGGGCTACACCTTC. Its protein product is CASSFSGRQGYTF.

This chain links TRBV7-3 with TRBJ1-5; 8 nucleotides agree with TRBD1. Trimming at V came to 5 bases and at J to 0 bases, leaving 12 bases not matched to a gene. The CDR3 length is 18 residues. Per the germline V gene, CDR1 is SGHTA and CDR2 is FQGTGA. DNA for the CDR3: TGTGCCAGCAGCCCCGGCCAGGGGGCGCATTGTAGCAATCAGCCCCAGCATTTT. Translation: CASSPGQGAHCSNQPQHF. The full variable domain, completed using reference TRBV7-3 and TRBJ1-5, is GAGVSQTPSNKVTEKGKYVELRCDPISGHTALYWYRQSLGQGPEFLIYFQGTGAADDSGLPNDRFFAVRPEGSVSTLKIQRTERGDSAVYLCASSPGQGAHCSNQPQHFGDGTRLSIL.

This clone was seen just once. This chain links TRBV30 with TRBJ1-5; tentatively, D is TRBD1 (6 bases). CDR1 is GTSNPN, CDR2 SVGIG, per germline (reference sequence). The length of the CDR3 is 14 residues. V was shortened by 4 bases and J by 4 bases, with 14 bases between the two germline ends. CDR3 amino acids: CAWTPDRDNQPQHF. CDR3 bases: TGTGCCTGGACCCCGGACAGAGATAATCAGCCCCAGCATTTT.

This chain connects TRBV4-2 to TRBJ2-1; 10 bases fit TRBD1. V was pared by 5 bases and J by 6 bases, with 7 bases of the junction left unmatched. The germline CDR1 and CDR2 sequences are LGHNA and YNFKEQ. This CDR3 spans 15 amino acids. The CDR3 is CASSGRDRGLNEQFF. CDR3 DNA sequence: TGTGCCAGCAGCGGGCGGGACAGGGGACTCAATGAGCAGTTCTTC.

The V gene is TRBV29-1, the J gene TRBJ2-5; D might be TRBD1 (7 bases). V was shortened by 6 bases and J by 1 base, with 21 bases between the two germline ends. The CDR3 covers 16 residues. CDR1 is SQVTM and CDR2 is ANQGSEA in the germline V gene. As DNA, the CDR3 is TGCAGCGTCCGAAGACAGGGAGGAAACTTCCAAGAGACCCAGTACTTC. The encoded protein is CSVRRQGGNFQETQYF.

The CDR3 bases are TGTGCCAGCAGCTTATCGAGTTTGGCCCAGTACTTC. Encoded protein: CASSLSSLAQYF. This chain joins TRBV7-9 and TRBJ2-5; no clear D. Per the germline V gene, CDR1 is SEHNR and CDR2 is FQNEAQ (reference sequence). Trimming stripped 2 bases from V and 9 bases from J, with 10 bases between. The CDR3 has 12 amino acids.

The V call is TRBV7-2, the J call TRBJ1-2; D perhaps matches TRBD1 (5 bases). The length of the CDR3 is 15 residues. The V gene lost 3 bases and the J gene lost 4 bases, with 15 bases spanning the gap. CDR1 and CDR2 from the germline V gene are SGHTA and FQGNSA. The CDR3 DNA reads TGTGCCAGCAGCTTCTATGCGCGACAGCCCTATGGCTACACCTTC. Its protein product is CASSFYARQPYGYTF. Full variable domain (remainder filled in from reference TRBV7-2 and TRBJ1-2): GAGVSQSPSNKVTEKGKDVELRCDPISGHTALYWYRQSLGQGLEFLIYFQGNSAPDKSGLPSDRFSAERTGGSVSTLTIQRTQQEDSAVYLCASSFYARQPYGYTFGSGTRLTVV.

CDR3 bases: TGCGCCAGCAGCCAAGACACAGGGGGCATTAGAGGAAACACCATATATTTT. Its protein product is CASSQDTGGIRGNTIYF. The gene calls are TRBV4-3 and TRBJ1-3, with 9 bases aligning to TRBD1. J lost 4 bases, V lost 0 bases, and 7 bases had no gene match. The length of the CDR3 is 17 residues. The germline gives CDR1 LGHNA, CDR2 YSLEER.

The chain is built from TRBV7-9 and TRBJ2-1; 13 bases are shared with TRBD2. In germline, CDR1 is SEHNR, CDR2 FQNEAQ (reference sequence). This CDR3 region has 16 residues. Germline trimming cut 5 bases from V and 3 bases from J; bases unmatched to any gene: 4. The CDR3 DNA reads TGTGCCAGCAGCGCGACTAGCGGGGGGCACTACAATGAGCAGTTCTTC. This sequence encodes CASSATSGGHYNEQFF.

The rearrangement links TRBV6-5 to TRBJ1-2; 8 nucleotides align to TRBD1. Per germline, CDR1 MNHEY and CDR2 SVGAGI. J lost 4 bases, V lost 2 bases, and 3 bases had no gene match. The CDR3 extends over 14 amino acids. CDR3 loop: CASSYRDRGYGYTF. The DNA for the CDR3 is TGTGCCAGCAGTTACCGCGACAGGGGCTATGGCTACACCTTC.

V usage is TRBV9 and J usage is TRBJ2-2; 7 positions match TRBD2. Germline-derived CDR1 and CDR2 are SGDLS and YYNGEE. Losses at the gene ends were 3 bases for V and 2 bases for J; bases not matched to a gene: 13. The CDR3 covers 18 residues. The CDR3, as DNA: TGTGCCAGCAGCGAGCCCTTGAAGGGAGGGAGAAACACCGGGGAGCTGTTTTTT. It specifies CASSEPLKGGRNTGELFF.

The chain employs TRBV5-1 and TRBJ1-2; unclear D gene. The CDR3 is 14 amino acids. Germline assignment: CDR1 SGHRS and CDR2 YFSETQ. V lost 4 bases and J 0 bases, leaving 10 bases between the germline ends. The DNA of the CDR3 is TGCGCCAGCAGCCCGAGAAACCCTAACTATGGCTACACCTTC. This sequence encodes CASSPRNPNYGYTF.

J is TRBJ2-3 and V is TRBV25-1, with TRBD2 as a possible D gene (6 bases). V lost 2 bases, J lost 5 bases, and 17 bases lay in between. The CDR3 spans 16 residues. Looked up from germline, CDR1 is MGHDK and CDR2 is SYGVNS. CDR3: CASSEGGRLEGDTQYF. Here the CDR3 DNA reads TGTGCCAGCAGTGAAGGAGGCAGGTTGGAGGGAGATACGCAGTATTTT.

The CDR3 region has the DNA TGTGCCTGGAGCGGAAGACTCAATTCGAATGACTATGGCTACACCTTC. Residues: CAWSGRLNSNDYGYTF. The chain uses TRBV30 and TRBJ1-2; D gene uncertain. Trimming shortened V by 3 bases and J by 3 bases, and 20 bases separated the two germline ends. Germline-derived CDR1 and CDR2 are GTSNPN and SVGIG (reference sequence). This CDR3 is 16 amino acids long.

The CDR3 is CASSKGGRGVYGYTF. The CDR3 coding sequence is TGTGCCAGCAGCAAGGGGGGGAGGGGGGTCTATGGCTACACCTTC. The V call is TRBV21-1, the J call TRBJ1-2. TRBV21-1 represents a pseudogene. The CDR3 spans 15 residues.